This TCR beta chain was sequenced in a study of beta chain features in type 1 diabetes. About the study: Across every sample, 107,917,701 sorted cells were examined in total.

Reverse transcribing all isolated RNA meant expressed TCRB transcripts were sequenced. Some clones are missing from TCRdb's copy, which holds only in-frame ones; the method was immunoSEQ multiplex PCR. This table holds more than 150,000 clones, roughly 9.1% found once. Germline CDR1 reads KGHSH; CDR2 reads LQKENI. CDR3 length: 18 amino acids. The trim removed 3 bases at V and 1 base at J, leaving 7 bases unmatched. The chain combines TRBV18 with TRBJ2-1; 12 bases line up with TRBD2. The specimen was central memory CD4+ T cells from blood. This clonotype was obtained from a woman younger than 30 in good health. The CDR3 DNA sequence: TGTGCCAGCTCACCTCCCCTGACTAGCGGGGGATCCTACAATGAGCAGTTCTTC. Protein sequence: CASSPPLTSGGSYNEQFF.